Presented here are 2 T cell receptor beta chains from one specimen sequenced in a study of blood T cell repertoires in COVID-19 (TCRdb year 2020). Library construction relied on the immunoSEQ multiplex PCR assay. TCRdb provides this immuneACCESS table in a form limited to in-frame rearrangements. Some clones are lacking; in checked studies, under half of them reflect an unresolved V gene, and why the rest are absent is not known. The sample table shows approximately 300,000 clones, and about nine tenths are seen once. The top ten clonotypes cover roughly 3.3% of the sample. The sequencing sample was made of peripheral blood. These TCRs come from a woman aged 40 to 55 with acute or convalescent COVID-19.

The chain couples TRBV5-1 to TRBJ2-3; the D gene is possibly TRBD2 (7 bases). V shed 5 bases and J shed 11 bases, with 21 bases lying between them. The length of the CDR3 is 14 residues. Per the germline V gene, CDR1 is SGHRS and CDR2 is YFSETQ. The CDR3 region has the DNA TGCGCCAGCAGTGTGGGGGGGCAGGGTCTGAAGCAGTATTTT. Amino acids: CASSVGGQGLKQYF.

This clone was counted a single time. V and J are TRBV30 and TRBJ1-2; D unclear. V lost 0 bases and J 7 bases, leaving 12 bases between the germline ends. The CDR3 length is 13 residues. Germline V CDR1 and CDR2: GTSNPN, SVGIG (reference sequence). CDR3 sequence: CAWSVNEYGGYTF. CDR3 DNA: TGTGCCTGGAGTGTTAATGAATACGGTGGCTACACCTTC.